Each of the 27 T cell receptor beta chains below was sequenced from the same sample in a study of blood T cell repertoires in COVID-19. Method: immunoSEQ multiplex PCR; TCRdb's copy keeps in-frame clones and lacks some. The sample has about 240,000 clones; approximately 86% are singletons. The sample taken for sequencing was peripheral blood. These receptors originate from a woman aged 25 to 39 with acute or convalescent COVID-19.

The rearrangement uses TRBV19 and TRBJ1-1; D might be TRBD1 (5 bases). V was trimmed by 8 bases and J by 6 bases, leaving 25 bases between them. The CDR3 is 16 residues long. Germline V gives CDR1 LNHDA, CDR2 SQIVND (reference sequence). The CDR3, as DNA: TGTGCCAGTGGCTCACGGACATCCACTGGGTTGGCTGAAGCTTTCTTT. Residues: CASGSRTSTGLAEAFF. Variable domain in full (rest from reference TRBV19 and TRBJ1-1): DGGITQSPKYLFRKEGQNVTLSCEQNLNHDAMYWYRQDPGQGLRLIYYSQIVNDFQKGDIAEGYSVSREKKESFPLTVTSAQKNPTAFYLCASGSRTSTGLAEAFFGQGTRLTVV.

The CDR3, as DNA: TGTGCCACCAGTGACTCCGGACCGGGACAACACCCACCCGAGCAGTACTTC. Translating gives CATSDSGPGQHPPEQYF. The rearrangement links TRBV24-1 to TRBJ2-7; D is possibly TRBD1 (6 bases). Trimming pared 4 bases from V and 6 bases from J, leaving 24 bases between. The CDR3 contains 17 residues. The V gene's germline CDR1 is KGHDR and CDR2 SFDVKD.

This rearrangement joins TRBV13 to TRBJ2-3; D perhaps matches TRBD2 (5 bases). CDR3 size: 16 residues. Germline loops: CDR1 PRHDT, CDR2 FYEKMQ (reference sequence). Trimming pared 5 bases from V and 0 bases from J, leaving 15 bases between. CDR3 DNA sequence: TGTGCCAGCAGCGACCCTATGCGCGGGAGCACAGATACGCAGTATTTT. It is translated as CASSDPMRGSTDTQYF.

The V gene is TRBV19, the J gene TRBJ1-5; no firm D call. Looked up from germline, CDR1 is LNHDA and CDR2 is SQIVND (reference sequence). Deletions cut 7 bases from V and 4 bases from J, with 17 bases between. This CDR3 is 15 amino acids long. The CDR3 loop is CASNKEGFRNQPQHF. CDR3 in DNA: TGTGCCAGTAACAAGGAGGGTTTTAGGAATCAGCCCCAGCATTTT.

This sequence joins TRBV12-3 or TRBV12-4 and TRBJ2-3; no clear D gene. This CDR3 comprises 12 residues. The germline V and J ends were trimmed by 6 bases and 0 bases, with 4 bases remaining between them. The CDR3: CASSRSTDTQYF. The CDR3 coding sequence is TGTGCCAGCAGCAGGAGCACAGATACGCAGTATTTT.

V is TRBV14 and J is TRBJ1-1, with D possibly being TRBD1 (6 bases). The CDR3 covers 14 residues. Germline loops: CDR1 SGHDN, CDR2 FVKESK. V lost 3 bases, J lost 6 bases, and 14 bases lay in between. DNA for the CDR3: TGTGCCAGCAGCCAGTCGCGGGGGGCGGCTGAAGCTTTCTTT. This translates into CASSQSRGAAEAFF.

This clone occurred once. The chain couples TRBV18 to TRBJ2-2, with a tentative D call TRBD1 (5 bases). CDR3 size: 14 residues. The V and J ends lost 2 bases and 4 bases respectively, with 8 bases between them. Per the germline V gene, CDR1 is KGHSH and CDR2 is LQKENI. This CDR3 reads CASSPRDSTGELFF. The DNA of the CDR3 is TGTGCCAGCTCACCAAGAGACAGCACCGGGGAGCTGTTTTTT.

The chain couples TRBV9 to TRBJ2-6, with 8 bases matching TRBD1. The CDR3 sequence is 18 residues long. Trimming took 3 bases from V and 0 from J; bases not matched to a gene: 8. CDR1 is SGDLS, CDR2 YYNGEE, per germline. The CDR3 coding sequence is TGTGCCAGCAGCGACCGGGACAGGAGGGGCTCTGGGGCCAACGTCCTGACTTTC. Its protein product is CASSDRDRRGSGANVLTF.

CDR3 region: CASSLYRTGASSGANVLTF. CDR3 DNA sequence: TGTGCCAGCAGTTTATACAGGACAGGGGCGAGCTCTGGGGCCAACGTCCTGACTTTC. This chain links TRBV28 with TRBJ2-6; 9 bases fit TRBD1. CDR1 MDHEN and CDR2 SYDVKM come from the germline V gene. This CDR3 region has 19 residues. J was trimmed by 0 bases and V by 1 base; bases with no gene match: 7. The full variable domain, rest sourced from reference TRBV28 and TRBJ2-6, is DVKVTQSSRYLVKRTGEKVFLECVQDMDHENMFWYRQDPGLGLRLIYFSYDVKMKEKGDIPEGYSVSREKKERFSLILESASTNQTSMYLCASSLYRTGASSGANVLTFGAGSRLTVL.

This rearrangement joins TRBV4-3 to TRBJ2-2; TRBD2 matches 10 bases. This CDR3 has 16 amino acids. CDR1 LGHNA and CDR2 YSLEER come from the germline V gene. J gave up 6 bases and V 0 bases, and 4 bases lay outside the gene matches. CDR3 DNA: TGCGCCAGCAGCCAAGATCTAGCGGGAGTGGCCGGGGAGCTGTTTTTT. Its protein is CASSQDLAGVAGELFF.

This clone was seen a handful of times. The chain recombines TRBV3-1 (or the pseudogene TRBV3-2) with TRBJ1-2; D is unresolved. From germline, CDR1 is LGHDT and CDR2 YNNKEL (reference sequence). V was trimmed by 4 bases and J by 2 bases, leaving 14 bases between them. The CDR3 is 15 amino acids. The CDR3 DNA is TGTGCCAGCAGCCTCCCGGTCCGAGGAAACTATGGCTACACCTTC. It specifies CASSLPVRGNYGYTF.

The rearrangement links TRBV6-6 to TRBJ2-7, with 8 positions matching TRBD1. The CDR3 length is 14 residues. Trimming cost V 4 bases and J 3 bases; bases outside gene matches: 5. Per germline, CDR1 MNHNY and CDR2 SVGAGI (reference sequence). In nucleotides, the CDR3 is TGTGCCAGCAGTTCCTCGGGACAGGACTACGAGCAGTACTTC. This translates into CASSSSGQDYEQYF.

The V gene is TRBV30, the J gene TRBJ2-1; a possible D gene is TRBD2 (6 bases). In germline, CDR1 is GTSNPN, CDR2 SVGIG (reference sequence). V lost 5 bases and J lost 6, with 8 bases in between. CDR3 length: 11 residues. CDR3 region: CAWGLRNEQFF. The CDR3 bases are TGTGCCTGGGGACTACGCAATGAGCAGTTCTTC.

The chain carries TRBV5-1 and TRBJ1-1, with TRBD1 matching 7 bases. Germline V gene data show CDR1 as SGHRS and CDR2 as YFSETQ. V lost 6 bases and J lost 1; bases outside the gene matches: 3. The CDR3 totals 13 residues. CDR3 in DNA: TGCGCCAGCAAGGAGGGGGCGAACACTGAAGCTTTCTTT. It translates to CASKEGANTEAFF.

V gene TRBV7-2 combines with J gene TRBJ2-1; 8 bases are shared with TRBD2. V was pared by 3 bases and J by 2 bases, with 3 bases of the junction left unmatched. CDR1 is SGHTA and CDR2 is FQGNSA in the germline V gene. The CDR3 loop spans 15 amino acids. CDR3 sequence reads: CASSLISGTYNEQFF. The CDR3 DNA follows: TGTGCCAGCAGCTTGATTAGCGGGACCTACAATGAGCAGTTCTTC.

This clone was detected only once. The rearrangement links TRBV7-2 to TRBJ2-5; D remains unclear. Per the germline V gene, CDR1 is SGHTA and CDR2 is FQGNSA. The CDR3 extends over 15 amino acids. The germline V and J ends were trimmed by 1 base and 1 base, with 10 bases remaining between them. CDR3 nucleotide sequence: TGTGCCAGCAGCTTAGAATCGCGCTTCCAAGAGACCCAGTACTTC. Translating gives CASSLESRFQETQYF.

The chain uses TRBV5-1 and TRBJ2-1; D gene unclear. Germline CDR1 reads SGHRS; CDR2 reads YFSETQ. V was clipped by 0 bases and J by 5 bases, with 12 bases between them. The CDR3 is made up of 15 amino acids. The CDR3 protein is CASSLAWQANNEQFF. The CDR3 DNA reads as TGCGCCAGCAGCTTGGCTTGGCAGGCCAACAATGAGCAGTTCTTC.

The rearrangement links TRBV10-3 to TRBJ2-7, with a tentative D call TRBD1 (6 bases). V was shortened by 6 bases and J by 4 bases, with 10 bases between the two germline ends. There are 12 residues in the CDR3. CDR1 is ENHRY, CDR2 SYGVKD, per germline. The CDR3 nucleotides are TGTGCCATCAGATCAGGGGTATACGAGCAGTACTTC. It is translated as CAIRSGVYEQYF.

Written as DNA, the CDR3 is TGTGCCAGCAGTACGGACAGGAGCGAACAAGAGACCCAGTACTTC. Translating gives CASSTDRSEQETQYF. The chain has TRBV2 and TRBJ2-5; 7 positions agree with TRBD1. V was pared by 5 bases and J by 2 bases, with 8 bases of the junction left unmatched. The CDR3 spans 15 residues. Germline V lookup: CDR1 SNHLY, CDR2 FYNNEI.

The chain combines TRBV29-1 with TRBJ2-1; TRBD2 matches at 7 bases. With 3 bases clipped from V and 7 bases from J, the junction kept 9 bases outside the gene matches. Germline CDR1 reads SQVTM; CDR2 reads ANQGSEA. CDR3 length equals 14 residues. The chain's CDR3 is CSVEGGSKVNEQFF. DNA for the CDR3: TGCAGCGTTGAGGGGGGGAGCAAGGTGAATGAGCAGTTCTTC.

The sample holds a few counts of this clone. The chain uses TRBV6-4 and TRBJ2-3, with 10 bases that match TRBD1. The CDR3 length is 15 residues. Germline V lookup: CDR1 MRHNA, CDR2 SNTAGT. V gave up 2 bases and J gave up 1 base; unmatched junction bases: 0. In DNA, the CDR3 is TGTGCCAGCAGTGACGGGACAGGGGGCACAGATACGCAGTATTTT. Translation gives CASSDGTGGTDTQYF.

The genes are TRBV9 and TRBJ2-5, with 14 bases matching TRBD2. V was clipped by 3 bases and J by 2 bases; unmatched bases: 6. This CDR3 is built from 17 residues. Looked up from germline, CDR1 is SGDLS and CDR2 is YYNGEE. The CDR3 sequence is CASSAGTSGSRQETQYF. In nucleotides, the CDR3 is TGTGCCAGCAGCGCCGGGACTAGCGGGAGTCGTCAAGAGACCCAGTACTTC.

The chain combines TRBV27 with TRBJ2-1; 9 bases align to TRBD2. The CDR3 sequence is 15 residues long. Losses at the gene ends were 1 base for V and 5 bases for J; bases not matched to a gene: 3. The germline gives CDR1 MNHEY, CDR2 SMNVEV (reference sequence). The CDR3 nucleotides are TGTGCCAGCAGTTTATGGACTAGCGTCAACAATGAGCAGTTCTTC. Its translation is CASSLWTSVNNEQFF.

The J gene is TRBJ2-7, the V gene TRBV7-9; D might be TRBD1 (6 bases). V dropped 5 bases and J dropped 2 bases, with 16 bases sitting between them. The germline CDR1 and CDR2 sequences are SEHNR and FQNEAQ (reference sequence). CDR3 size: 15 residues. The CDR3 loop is CASSPQGSPPYEQYF. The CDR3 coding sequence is TGTGCCAGCAGCCCCCAGGGGTCACCGCCCTACGAGCAGTACTTC.

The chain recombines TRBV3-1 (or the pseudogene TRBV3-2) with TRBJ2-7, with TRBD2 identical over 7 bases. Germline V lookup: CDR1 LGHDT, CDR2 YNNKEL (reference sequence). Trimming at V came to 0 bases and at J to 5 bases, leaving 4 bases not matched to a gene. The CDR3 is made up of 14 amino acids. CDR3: CASSQDGGGNEQYF. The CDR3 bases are TGTGCCAGCAGCCAAGATGGGGGGGGTAACGAGCAGTACTTC.

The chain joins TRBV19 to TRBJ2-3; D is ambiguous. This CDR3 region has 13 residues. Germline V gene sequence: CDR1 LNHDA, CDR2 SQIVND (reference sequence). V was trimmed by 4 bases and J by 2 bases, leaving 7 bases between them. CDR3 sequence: CASSNSITDTQYF. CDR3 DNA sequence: TGTGCCAGTAGTAATTCAATCACAGATACGCAGTATTTT.

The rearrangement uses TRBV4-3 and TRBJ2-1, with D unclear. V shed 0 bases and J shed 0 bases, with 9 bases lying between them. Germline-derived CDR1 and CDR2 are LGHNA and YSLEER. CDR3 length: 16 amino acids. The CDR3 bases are TGCGCCAGCAGCCAAGATTGGGCATTCTCCTACAATGAGCAGTTCTTC. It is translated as CASSQDWAFSYNEQFF.